A selection of T cell receptor beta chains follows, all from one sample in a study of cytomegalovirus exposure and HLA in healthy donors. Using immunoSEQ multiplex PCR, the repertoire was profiled, and TCRdb retains in-frame clones only, with some absent. This sample's table reports about 20,000 clones. The sequencing input was PBMCs. The receptors here all came from a man aged 55 to 69 in good health and CMV-seropositive. Each CDR3 is given with its conserved first and last residue. D genes are given only for firm matches. Clone sizes are given selectively: once, few, many, or a class where the clone is expanded.

TRBV6-5	TRBJ1-1	TRBD1	NA	TGTGCCAGCGCAACAGGGGGCTTTGGGACTGAAGCTTTCTTT	CASATGGFGTEAFF
TRBV19	TRBJ1-2	TRBD1	NA	TGTGCCAGTACCCTCGGACAGGAGGGGTATGGCTACACCTTC	CASTLGQEGYGYTF
TRBV18	TRBJ2-2	NA	NA	TGTGCCAGCTCACCCCGCCTAGAGAGCACCGGGGAGCTGTTTTTT	CASSPRLESTGELFF
TRBV5-1	TRBJ1-1	NA	NA	TGCGCCAGCAGCCTGGCTGGTTCGGGGAACACTGAAGCTTTCTTT	CASSLAGSGNTEAFF
TRBV4-2	TRBJ2-3	NA	NA	TGTGCCAGCAGCCAAGATTGGAGCGGGCCAGTAATGACGCAGTATTTT	CASSQDWSGPVMTQYF
TRBV6-6	TRBJ2-5	TRBD2	NA	TGTGCCAGTCAGCGGGGGCAAGAGACCCAGTACTTC	CASQRGQETQYF
TRBV19	TRBJ2-1	NA	NA	TGTGCCAGCAGGGTGGGAGGGGGCTCCTACAATGAGCAGTTCTTC	CASRVGGGSYNEQFF
TRBV5-1	TRBJ2-5	NA	NA	TGCGCCAGCAGCTTGTGGGGACTCCAAGAGACCCAGTACTTC	CASSLWGLQETQYF
TRBV5-1	TRBJ2-2	NA	NA	TGCGCCAGCAGCTTGGGTGACTCGAACACCGGGGAGCTGTTTTTT	CASSLGDSNTGELFF
TRBV6-5	TRBJ2-7	TRBD1	NA	TGTGCCAGCAGTTACAGCCAGGGGGTGTCCTACGAGCAGTACTTC	CASSYSQGVSYEQYF
TRBV19	TRBJ1-2	NA	NA	TGTGCCAGTTCCCGGAGGATAGCGTCCGGCGGGGATTATGGCTACACCTTC	CASSRRIASGGDYGYTF
TRBV7-9	TRBJ1-5	NA	NA	TGTGCCAGCAGCGAAGGCGGAGATCAGCCCCAGCATTTT	CASSEGGDQPQHF
TRBV19	TRBJ1-5	TRBD1	NA	TGTGCCAGTAGTCTTCGCCACCCCGGGACAGGGGGCTATGCTCAGCCCCAGCATTTT	CASSLRHPGTGGYAQPQHF
TRBV20-1	TRBJ1-1	TRBD1	NA	TGCAGTGCTGACAGGGACACTGAAGCTTTCTTT	CSADRDTEAFF
TRBV7-6	TRBJ2-5	NA	NA	TGTGCCAGCAGCCCGGGAACAGGGACAATGGCCCAGTACTTC	CASSPGTGTMAQYF
TRBV29-1	TRBJ2-5	TRBD2	NA	TGCAGCGTGGGGGTAGGCGGGAGGGAGACCCAGTACTTC	CSVGVGGRETQYF
TRBV5-1	TRBJ2-3	NA	NA	TGCGCCAGCAGCTTGTATGTCGGGATGAGCACAGATACGCAGTATTTT	CASSLYVGMSTDTQYF
TRBV5-4	TRBJ1-2	TRBD1	NA	TGTGCCAGCAGCTTTGGGACAGGGGGCTCGGTAAACTATGGCTACACCTTC	CASSFGTGGSVNYGYTF
TRBV4-1	TRBJ2-1	NA	NA	TGCGCCAGCAGCCAAGATCCCCCAAATGAGCAGTTCTTC	CASSQDPPNEQFF
TRBV10-3	TRBJ1-1	TRBD1	NA	TGTGCCATCAGTGGAGGGACAGGGGGCCAGGACACTGAAGCTTTCTTT	CAISGGTGGQDTEAFF
TRBV5-1	TRBJ2-5	NA	NA	TGCGCCAGCAGCATACTATCTGCTGACCAAGAGACCCAGTACTTC	CASSILSADQETQYF
TRBV11-2	TRBJ2-3	TRBD2	NA	TGTGCCAGCAGCCCTCCAGCGGGAGGGCTTGGAGATACGCAGTATTTT	CASSPPAGGLGDTQYF
TRBV6-1	TRBJ1-2	TRBD1	NA	TGTGCCAGCAGTGCCCGGGACAGGGCTGGCTACACCTTC	CASSARDRAGYTF
TRBV9	TRBJ1-1	NA	NA	TGTGCCAGCAGCGCAACGACAGGAAGGACTGAAGCTTTCTTT	CASSATTGRTEAFF
TRBV7-9	TRBJ2-7	NA	NA	TGTGCCAGCAGCTTATTGGGGGCGAGGGACTACGAGCAGTACTTC	CASSLLGARDYEQYF
TRBV6-5	TRBJ1-5	TRBD1	NA	TGTGCCAGCAGTCCCGGGACAGGAAGAGGGCCCCAGCATTTT	CASSPGTGRGPQHF
TRBV11-3	TRBJ1-1	TRBD1	NA	TGTGCCAGCAGCCGGACAGGGAGGACTGAAGCTTTCTTT	CASSRTGRTEAFF
TRBV30	TRBJ2-7	TRBD2	NA	TGTGCCTGGAGTGTAAGGGGGACTAGATACGAGCAGTACTTC	CAWSVRGTRYEQYF
TRBV5-1	TRBJ2-3	TRBD2	NA	TGCGCCAGCAGCTTGGGACTAGCGGGAGGTCCAGATACGCAGTATTTT	CASSLGLAGGPDTQYF
TRBV30	TRBJ2-1	TRBD1	NA	TGTGCCTGGAGCAGGGGGCGGGGTGAGCAGTTCTTC	CAWSRGRGEQFF
TRBV5-1	TRBJ1-1	NA	NA	TGCGCCAGCAGCTTGACCGGGGTTACTGAAGCTTTCTTT	CASSLTGVTEAFF
TRBV30	TRBJ1-4	NA	NA	TGTGCCTGGACAGTTACGGGTGATGGGGAAAAACTGTTTTTT	CAWTVTGDGEKLFF
TRBV18	TRBJ1-2	TRBD1	NA	TGTGCCAGCTCACCAACCGGGACAGGGAATGGCTACACCTTC	CASSPTGTGNGYTF
TRBV7-2	TRBJ2-3	TRBD2	NA	TGTGCCAGCAGCTTAGGAAGGGACTATGCTAGCACAGATACGCAGTATTTT	CASSLGRDYASTDTQYF
TRBV30	TRBJ1-2	NA	NA	TGTGCCTGGAGCCGACAGTCTGGCTATGGCTACACCTTC	CAWSRQSGYGYTF
TRBV18	TRBJ1-1	NA	NA	TGTGCCAGCTCAACGACCCCGGAGGGGACTGAAGCTTTCTTT	CASSTTPEGTEAFF
TRBV28	TRBJ1-1	NA	NA	TGTGCCAGCAGTTTAAGGAACAGCATGAACACTGAAGCTTTCTTT	CASSLRNSMNTEAFF
TRBV2	TRBJ1-4	NA	NA	TGTGCCAGCAGAAGGACAGACCATAATGAAAAACTGTTTTTT	CASRRTDHNEKLFF
TRBV5-1	TRBJ2-3	NA	NA	TGCGCCAGCAGCTTAAGAGCGGGCGTGTCAGATACGCAGTATTTT	CASSLRAGVSDTQYF
TRBV5-5	TRBJ1-1	TRBD1	NA	TGTGCCAGCAGCTTCCGGACAGGAGGGCCGGGCACTGAAGCTTTCTTT	CASSFRTGGPGTEAFF
TRBV6-1	TRBJ2-7	NA	NA	TGTGCCAGCACCACACAGGGAAACGAGCAGTACTTC	CASTTQGNEQYF
TRBV29-1	TRBJ2-7	TRBD1	NA	TGCAGCGTTGAAAGGACAGGGGGTTACGAGCAGTACTTC	CSVERTGGYEQYF
TRBV11-2	TRBJ2-1	TRBD2	NA	TGTGCCAGCAGCTCGCAACCGGGACTAGCGGGACAAAATGAGCAGTTCTTC	CASSSQPGLAGQNEQFF
TRBV5-5	TRBJ1-2	TRBD1	NA	TGTGCCAGCAGCCGCGACCGACAGGGGGCAAGAGGTGGCTACACCTTC	CASSRDRQGARGGYTF
TRBV6-1	TRBJ2-5	TRBD1	NA	TGTGCCAGCAGCGAAACAGGGGGCAGGGAGACCCAGTACTTC	CASSETGGRETQYF
TRBV7-9	TRBJ2-3	NA	NA	TGTGCCAGCAGCTCCAACTACGTAGTTACGCAGTATTTT	CASSSNYVVTQYF
TRBV29-1	TRBJ2-7	NA	NA	TGCAGCGGTCGGGGGGCGGCCTACGAGCAGTACTTC	CSGRGAAYEQYF
TRBV29-1	TRBJ1-4	NA	NA	TGCAGCGTTGTTGGACAGAACGAAAAACTGTTTTTT	CSVVGQNEKLFF
TRBV5-1	TRBJ2-1	TRBD2	medium-sized	TGCGCCAGCTCCCCTAGCGGGAGAGTAGACAATGAGCAGTTCTTC	CASSPSGRVDNEQFF
TRBV7-9	TRBJ2-6	NA	NA	TGTGCCAGCAGCCGGGCCCAGGGTATATCTGGGGCCAACGTCCTGACTTTC	CASSRAQGISGANVLTF
TRBV4-1	TRBJ1-2	NA	NA	TGCGCCAGCAGCCAAGATAGGATGGGACTGGGTTGGGTCCCGTACACCTTC	CASSQDRMGLGWVPYTF
TRBV5-1	TRBJ2-7	NA	NA	TGCGCCAGCAATTTGGGAACAGGGCCTTCCTACGAGCAGTACTTC	CASNLGTGPSYEQYF
TRBV19	TRBJ2-2	TRBD1	NA	TGTGCCAGTAGTCGGACAGGGGGGGCCGGGGAGCTGTTTTTT	CASSRTGGAGELFF
TRBV27	TRBJ2-7	NA	NA	TGTGCCAGCAGTTTATGGCAGGCACCCTACGAGCAGTACTTC	CASSLWQAPYEQYF
TRBV29-1	TRBJ1-1	NA	NA	TGCAGCGTCGACGGGTCCAACGGTGAAGCTTTCTTT	CSVDGSNGEAFF